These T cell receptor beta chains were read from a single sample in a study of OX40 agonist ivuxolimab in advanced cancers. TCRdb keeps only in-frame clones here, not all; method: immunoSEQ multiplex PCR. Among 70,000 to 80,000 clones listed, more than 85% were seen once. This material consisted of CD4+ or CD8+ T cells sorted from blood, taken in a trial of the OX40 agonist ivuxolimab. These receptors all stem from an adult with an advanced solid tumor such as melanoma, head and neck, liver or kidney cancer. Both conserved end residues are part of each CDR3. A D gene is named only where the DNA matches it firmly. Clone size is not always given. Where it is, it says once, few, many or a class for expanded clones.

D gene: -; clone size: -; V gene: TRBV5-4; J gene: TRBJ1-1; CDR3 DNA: TGTGCCAGCAGCCCAAACGTAGATGAAGCTTTCTTT; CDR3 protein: CASSPNVDEAFF
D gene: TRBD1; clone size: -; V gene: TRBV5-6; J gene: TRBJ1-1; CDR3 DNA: TGTGCCAGTAACCACAGGGGAATGAACACTGAAGCTTTCTTT; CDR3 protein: CASNHRGMNTEAFF
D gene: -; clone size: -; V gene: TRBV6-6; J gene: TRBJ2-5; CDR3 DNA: TGTGCCAGCAGTTATTGGGGAGAGACCCAGTACTTC; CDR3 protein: CASSYWGETQYF
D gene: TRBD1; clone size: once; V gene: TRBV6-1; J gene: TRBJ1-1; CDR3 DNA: TGTGCCAGCAGTGGACATCAGGGGGACACTGAAGCTTTCTTT; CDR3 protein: CASSGHQGDTEAFF
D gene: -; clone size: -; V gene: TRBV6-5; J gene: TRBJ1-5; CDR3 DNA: TGTGCCACCTCCGACACGTACAATCAGCCCCAGCATTTT; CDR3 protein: CATSDTYNQPQHF
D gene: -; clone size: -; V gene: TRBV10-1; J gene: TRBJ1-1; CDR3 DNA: TGCGCCAGCAGTACAGGGACGAACACTGAAGCTTTCTTT; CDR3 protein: CASSTGTNTEAFF
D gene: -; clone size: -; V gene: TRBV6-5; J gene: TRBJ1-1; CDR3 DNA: TGTGCCAGCAGCCGCCAGGGACGGGAGAACACTGAAGCTTTCTTT; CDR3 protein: CASSRQGRENTEAFF
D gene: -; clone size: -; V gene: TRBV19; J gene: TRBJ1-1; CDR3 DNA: TGTGCCAGTAGTTCACTGCTTAACACTGAAGCTTTCTTT; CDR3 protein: CASSSLLNTEAFF
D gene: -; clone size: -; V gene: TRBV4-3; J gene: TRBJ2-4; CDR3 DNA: TGCGCCAGCAGCCAAGATTTCGGGAGCGACAAAAACATTCAGTACTTC; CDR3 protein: CASSQDFGSDKNIQYF
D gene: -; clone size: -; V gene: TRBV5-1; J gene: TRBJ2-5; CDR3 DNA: TGCGCCAGCAGCCAAGGGACTTATACAGAGACCCAGTACTTC; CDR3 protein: CASSQGTYTETQYF
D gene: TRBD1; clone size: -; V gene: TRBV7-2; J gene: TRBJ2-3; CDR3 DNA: TGTGCCAGCAGCCCCCGTCTGTCACAGGGGTCAGATACGCAGTATTTT; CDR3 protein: CASSPRLSQGSDTQYF
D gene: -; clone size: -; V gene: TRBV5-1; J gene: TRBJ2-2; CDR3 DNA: TGCGCCAGCAGCCCCACTTCGGGACTGCGTGGCCACACCGGGGAGCTGTTTTTT; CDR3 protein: CASSPTSGLRGHTGELFF
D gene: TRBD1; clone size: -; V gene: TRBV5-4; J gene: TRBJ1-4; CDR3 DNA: TGTGCCAGCAGCGATAGGGACAGGGAGGATGAAAAACTGTTTTTT; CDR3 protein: CASSDRDREDEKLFF
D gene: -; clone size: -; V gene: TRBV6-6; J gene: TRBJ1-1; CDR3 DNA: TGTGCCAGCAGTTACCGGGCGGATAATTTTGAAGCTTTCTTT; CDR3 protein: CASSYRADNFEAFF
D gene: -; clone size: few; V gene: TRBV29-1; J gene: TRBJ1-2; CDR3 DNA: TGCAGCGTTGAAGATGGGCGTGGTGGCTACACCTTC; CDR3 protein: CSVEDGRGGYTF
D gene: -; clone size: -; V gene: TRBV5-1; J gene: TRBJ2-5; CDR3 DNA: TGCGCCAGCAGCTTGGGGGGACGGGGAGAGACCCAGTACTTC; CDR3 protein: CASSLGGRGETQYF